This entry describes one TCR beta chain. This sample was taken from a study of CD8 T cells in Susac syndrome. cDNA came from around 0.5 to 1 ug RNA primed by random hexamers. Amplification of TCR beta CDR3 was carried out by immunoSEQ multiplex PCR, which covered 54 Vbeta and 13 Jbeta segments. TCRdb ran MiXCR on the immunoSEQ multiplex PCR reads and lists one entry per CDR3 protein. Here the sample spans around 220,000 distinct CDR3 sequences, approximately 90% being singletons. The sample comprised CD8+ T cells from PBMCs. This sequence originates from a human donor with multiple sclerosis.

CDR3 sequence (DNA): TGTGCCACCGTCCTTGCGGGATTAACCGGCAGTGGACCCCTCCACTTT. It translates to CATVLAGLTGSGPLHF. This chain links TRBV24-1 with TRBJ1-6; D call uncertain. The CDR3 runs 16 residues. V was trimmed by 9 bases and J by 12 bases, leaving 26 bases between them. The V gene's germline CDR1 is KGHDR and CDR2 SFDVKD.